This entry is about one TCR beta chain. The data were taken from a study of blood T cell repertoires in COVID-19. At the level of the study: Material from acute and convalescent COVID-19 was sourced from the United States, Italy and Spain. From T cells, B-cell-depleted T cells, or PBMCs came the material, which was cDNA or gDNA.

Deletions cut 7 bases from V and 4 bases from J, with 16 bases between. Germline CDR1 and CDR2: MNHEY and SVGAGI. The CDR3 has 14 amino acids. Original processing methods: Reference gene primer amplification in the assay estimated nucleated cell counts. Using immunoSEQ multiplex PCR, the repertoire was profiled, and TCRdb retains in-frame clones only, with some absent. The DNA was the basis for D and trimming; V, J and clone size are from that table. Among tens of thousands of clones, around 79% were seen once, and the ten largest hold roughly 12%. The TCR sequence derives from a man older than 75 with acute or convalescent COVID-19. The sample taken for sequencing was peripheral blood. The chain couples TRBV6-5 to TRBJ1-1, with D possibly being TRBD1 (5 bases). CDR3 bases: TGTGCCAGCATTCCTCGCGGGACCATCACTGAAGCTTTCTTT. This gives the protein CASIPRGTITEAFF.